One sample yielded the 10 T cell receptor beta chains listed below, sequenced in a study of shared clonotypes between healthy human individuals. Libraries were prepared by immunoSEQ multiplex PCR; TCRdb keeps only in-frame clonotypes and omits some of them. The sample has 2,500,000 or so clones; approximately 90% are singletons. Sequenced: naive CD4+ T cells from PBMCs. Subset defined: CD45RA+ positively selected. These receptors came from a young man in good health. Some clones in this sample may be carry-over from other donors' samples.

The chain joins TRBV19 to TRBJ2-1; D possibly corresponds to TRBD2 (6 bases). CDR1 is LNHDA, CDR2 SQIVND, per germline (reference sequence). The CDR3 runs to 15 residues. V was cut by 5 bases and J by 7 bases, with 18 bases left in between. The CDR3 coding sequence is TGTGCCAGTAGTTATCGACTAGTGAGGCAAAATGAGCAGTTCTTC. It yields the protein CASSYRLVRQNEQFF.

The CDR3 DNA reads TGCGCCAGCAGCCAGGGACTAGCGGGAAACACAGATACGCAGTATTTT. It translates to CASSQGLAGNTDTQYF. The chain employs TRBV5-1 and TRBJ2-3, with 13 positions matching TRBD2. This CDR3 is built from 16 residues. CDR1 is SGHRS, CDR2 YFSETQ, per germline. Trimming cost V 4 bases and J 2 bases; bases outside gene matches: 4.

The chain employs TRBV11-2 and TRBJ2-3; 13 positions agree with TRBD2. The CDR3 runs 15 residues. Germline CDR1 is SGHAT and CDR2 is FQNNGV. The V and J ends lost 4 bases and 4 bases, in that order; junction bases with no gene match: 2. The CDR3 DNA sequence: TGTGCCAGCAGCTGGACTAGCGGGAGCGCAGATACGCAGTATTTT. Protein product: CASSWTSGSADTQYF.

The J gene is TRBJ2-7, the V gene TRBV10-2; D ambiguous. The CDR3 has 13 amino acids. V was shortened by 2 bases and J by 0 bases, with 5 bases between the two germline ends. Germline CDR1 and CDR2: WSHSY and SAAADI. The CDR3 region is CASSERFSYEQYF. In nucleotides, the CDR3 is TGCGCCAGCAGTGAGCGGTTCTCCTACGAGCAGTACTTC.

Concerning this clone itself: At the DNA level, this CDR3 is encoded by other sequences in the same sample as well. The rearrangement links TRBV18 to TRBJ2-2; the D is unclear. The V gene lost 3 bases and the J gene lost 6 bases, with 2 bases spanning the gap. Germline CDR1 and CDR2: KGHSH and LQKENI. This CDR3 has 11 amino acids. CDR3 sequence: CASSPSGELFF. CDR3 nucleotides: TGTGCCAGCTCACCCTCCGGGGAGCTGTTTTTT.

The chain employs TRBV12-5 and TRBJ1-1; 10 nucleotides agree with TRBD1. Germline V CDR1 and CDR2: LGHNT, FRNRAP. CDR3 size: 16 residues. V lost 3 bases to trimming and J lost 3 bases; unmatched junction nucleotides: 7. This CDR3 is CASGFLSGQGYTEAFF. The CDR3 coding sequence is TGTGCTAGTGGTTTTCTATCGGGACAGGGGTACACTGAAGCTTTCTTT.

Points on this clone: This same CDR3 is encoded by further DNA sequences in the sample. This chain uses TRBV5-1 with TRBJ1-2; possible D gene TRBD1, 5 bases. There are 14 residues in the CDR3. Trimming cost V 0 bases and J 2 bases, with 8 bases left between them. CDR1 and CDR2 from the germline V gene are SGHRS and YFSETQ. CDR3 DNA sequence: TGCGCCAGCAGCTTGGGGGACGGAAACTATGGCTACACCTTC. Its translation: CASSLGDGNYGYTF.

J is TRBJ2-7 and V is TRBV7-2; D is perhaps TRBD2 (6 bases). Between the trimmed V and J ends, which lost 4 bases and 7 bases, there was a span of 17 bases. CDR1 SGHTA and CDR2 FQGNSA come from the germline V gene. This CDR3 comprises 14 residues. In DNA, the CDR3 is TGTGCCAGCAGCTCCCAAGTGCGGGGTACGGAGCAGTACTTC. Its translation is CASSSQVRGTEQYF.

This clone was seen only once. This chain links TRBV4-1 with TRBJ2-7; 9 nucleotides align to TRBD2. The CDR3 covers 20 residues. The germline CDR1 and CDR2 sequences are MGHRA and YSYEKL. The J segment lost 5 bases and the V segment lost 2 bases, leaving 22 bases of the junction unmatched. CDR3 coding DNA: TGCGCCAGCAGCCAACCAAAGATATCAAGCGGGAGGCCCCAATCAGACGAGCAGTACTTC. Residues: CASSQPKISSGRPQSDEQYF.

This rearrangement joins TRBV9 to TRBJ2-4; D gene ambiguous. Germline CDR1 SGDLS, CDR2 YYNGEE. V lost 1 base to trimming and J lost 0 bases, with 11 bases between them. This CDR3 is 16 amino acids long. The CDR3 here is CASSVRRQKAKNIQYF. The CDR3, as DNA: TGTGCCAGCAGCGTACGAAGGCAGAAAGCCAAAAACATTCAGTACTTC. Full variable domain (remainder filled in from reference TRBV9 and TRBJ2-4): DSGVTQTPKHLITATGQRVTLRCSPRSGDLSVYWYQQSLDQGLQFLIQYYNGEERAKGNILERFSAQQFPDLHSELNLSSLELGDSALYFCASSVRRQKAKNIQYFGAGTRLSVL.